This entry concerns a single TCR beta chain. Its specificity is unknown. A heparinised blood draw that averaged roughly 110 mL was obtained once from each donor. Post-sort purity exceeded 95% for all sorted populations. This specimen belongs to a study of beta chain features in type 1 diabetes. Findings of the study overall: Equally in patients and controls, shorter templates might have been favored by PCR. Shorter TCRB CDR3s, moderately but significantly so, were found in Type 1 diabetes patients in all four CD4+ subsets.

Looked up from germline, CDR1 is MDHEN and CDR2 is SYDVKM. This CDR3 contains 16 residues. V lost 4 bases, J lost 4 bases, and 10 bases stayed unmatched. The sequenced template was cDNA made from the entire isolated RNA. Regulatory, naive and central memory T cell samples averaged around 3.5 million reads. Assay used: immunoSEQ multiplex PCR; TCRdb lists only in-frame clones, some missing. The sample contains about 190,000 clones, 6% to 9% of which appear only once. Sequenced: central memory CD4+ T cells from blood. The chain is built from TRBV28 and TRBJ2-5, with TRBD1 matching over 9 bases. This sequence originates from a young man with type 1 diabetes. CDR3 sequence reads: CASSWLDRGGSETQYF. The CDR3 nucleotides are TGTGCCAGCAGTTGGCTGGACAGGGGAGGGTCAGAGACCCAGTACTTC.